The 5 T cell receptor beta chains listed next were all sequenced from one sample in a study of T cell responses to AZD1222 COVID-19 vaccine. Assay used: immunoSEQ multiplex PCR; TCRdb lists only in-frame clones, some missing. The sample yields some 50,000 clones, 84% seen once. The sequenced sample was peripheral blood, obtained on day 0 of AZD1222 vaccination. The source is an adult in good health.

The chain combines TRBV14 with TRBJ2-2, with D unclear. Trimming left V 4 bases short and J 6 bases short, with 18 bases between. The CDR3 totals 16 residues. CDR1 and CDR2 from the germline V gene are SGHDN and FVKESK. The CDR3, as DNA: TGTGCCAGCAGCCCATTAGGTGGAGTTGACCCCGGGGAGCTGTTTTTT. Residues: CASSPLGGVDPGELFF.

As DNA, the CDR3 is TGTGCCAGCAGTGAAGTAGTAAACGAGCAGTACTTC. It encodes CASSEVVNEQYF. This chain joins TRBV6-1 and TRBJ2-7; D is uncertain. Trimming took off 1 base at V and 5 bases at J, with 6 bases between the two ends. The CDR3 has 12 residues. Germline CDR1 and CDR2: MNHNS and SASEGT.

The V call is TRBV27, the J call TRBJ2-7; 8 bases map to TRBD1. After removal of 5 bases from V and 2 bases from J, the junction contained 5 bases not matched to a gene. Germline values: CDR1 MNHEY, CDR2 SMNVEV (reference sequence). The CDR3 totals 14 residues. CDR3 protein: CASSLTTGAYEQYF. CDR3 nucleotide sequence: TGTGCCAGCAGTCTAACGACAGGGGCCTACGAGCAGTACTTC.

The CDR3 bases are TGCGCCAGCAGCCAAGACGCGGCGGCAGAAAATCAGCCCCAGCATTTT. It codes for CASSQDAAAENQPQHF. The chain has TRBV4-1 and TRBJ1-5, with no clear D. Looked up from germline, CDR1 is MGHRA and CDR2 is YSYEKL. The CDR3 sequence is 16 residues long. V was pared by 0 bases and J by 4 bases, with 13 bases between.

This sequence joins TRBV6-4 and TRBJ2-1; D gene unclear. V lost 0 bases and J lost 2, with 5 bases in between. CDR1 MRHNA and CDR2 SNTAGT come from the germline V gene. This CDR3 contains 14 residues. CDR3 sequence reads: CASSDSPAYNEQFF. In DNA form, the CDR3 reads TGTGCCAGCAGTGACTCGCCGGCCTACAATGAGCAGTTCTTC.